This is a list of T cell receptor beta chains from one sample in a study of CXCR3-negative and CXCR3-positive naive CD8 T cells. TCRdb re-called the 5' RACE reads and shows each CDR3 protein once, DNA omitted. This sample contains about 66,000 distinct CDR3 sequences. Sample: naive CXCR3- CD8+ T cells from blood. The receptors were sampled from a human donor in good health. Some clones in this sample may be carry-over from other donors' samples. The CDR3 runs from the conserved cysteine through the conserved F or W.

TRBJ2-5	TRBV7-9	18	CASTHLSPGTGFQETQYF
TRBJ2-5	TRBV29-1	14	CSVLRAGGGETQYF
TRBJ2-2	TRBV6-5	15	CASSYGSSAAGELFF
TRBJ2-7	TRBV2	16	CASSTRIPGLLEEQYF
TRBJ1-3	TRBV7-9	15	CASSFQGAQGNTIYF
TRBJ1-5	TRBV7-9	12	CASSAGIQPQHF
TRBJ2-7	TRBV28	14	CASSLGTGGYEQYF
TRBJ1-1	TRBV7-6	14	CASTRDRIGTEAFF
TRBJ1-1	TRBV29-1	15	CSVSSIEYMNTEAFF
TRBJ2-7	TRBV15	15	CATSSGGGMDYEQYF
TRBJ2-7	TRBV14	14	CASGRTGNLYEQYF
TRBJ1-1	TRBV20-1	14	CSARGDRGGTEAFF
TRBJ2-7	TRBV7-2	15	CASSPGTVRSYEQYF
TRBJ2-7	TRBV7-9	17	CASSSITSLAGISEQYF
TRBJ2-2	TRBV30	15	CAWSVPGAEAGELFF
TRBJ2-1	TRBV7-9	13	CASSARGYNEQFF
TRBJ2-3	TRBV18	14	CASSPGYGSDTQYF
TRBJ2-3	TRBV7-2	15	CASSLGVTSTDTQYF
TRBJ2-7	TRBV6-2/TRBV6-3	17	CASSYLPGTAYSYEQYF
TRBJ2-2	TRBV4-1	15	CASSQQQANTGELFF
TRBJ2-1	TRBV7-2	16	CASSYTTGIRPNEQFF
TRBJ1-6	TRBV10-3	15	CAISDGDDRYSPLHF
TRBJ2-3	TRBV28	17	CASSSPGLAGVVDTQYF
TRBJ1-5	TRBV7-8	16	CASSQGGAGVPQPQHF
TRBJ2-6	TRBV29-1	16	CSVEEGQGTGANVLTF
TRBJ2-2	TRBV29-1	13	CSAPGSEAGELFF
TRBJ2-1	TRBV19	13	CASSIGLYNEQFF
TRBJ2-2	TRBV7-3	13	CASSPGEFGELFF
TRBJ2-1	TRBV19	16	CASSIGPPNRYNEQFF
TRBJ2-7	TRBV29-1	13	CSVEDRGTYEQYF
TRBJ2-1	TRBV6-2/TRBV6-3	14	CASIKGPSYNEQFF
TRBJ1-2	TRBV5-1	16	CASSFIQQGNDYGYTF
TRBJ2-7	TRBV27	14	CASSWASGGYEQYF
TRBJ2-3	TRBV5-4	16	CASSTDPGTIADTQYF
TRBJ1-1	TRBV7-3	16	CASSLIWRTGGTEAFF
TRBJ2-7	TRBV10-3	16	CAISDNLQGYSYEQYF
TRBJ2-7	TRBV7-2	16	CASSQKSGTAAYEQYF
TRBJ1-1	TRBV29-1	13	CSVEDGMNTEAFF
TRBJ2-1	TRBV27	13	CASTGQGRSEQFF
TRBJ2-1	TRBV29-1	12	CSHGAGGNEQFF
TRBJ2-7	TRBV2	14	CASSRTGTYHEQYF
TRBJ1-5	TRBV4-3	13	CASSQDWGEPQHF
TRBJ1-2	TRBV29-1	13	CSARQRSNYGYTF
TRBJ2-2	TRBV7-2	19	CASSLAILAGGPTTGELFF
TRBJ2-2	TRBV7-2	19	CASSLVVFATSGDTGELFF
TRBJ2-7	TRBV5-1	15	CASSLAKGQLYEQYF
TRBJ2-3	TRBV12-3/TRBV12-4	14	CASGPGLAPDTQYF
TRBJ2-1	TRBV29-1	13	CSGGQGPYNEQFF
TRBJ2-1	TRBV7-3	16	CASSPLVGPTYNEQFF
TRBJ1-2	TRBV14	13	CASSQVYNYGYTF
TRBJ1-5	TRBV19	14	CASHAGTSNQPQHF
TRBJ2-5	TRBV12-3/TRBV12-4	15	CASSPRTGPWETQYF